These 15 T cell receptor beta chains came from one sample sequenced in a study of cytotoxic CD8 clonotypes in ibrutinib-treated CLL (TCRdb year 2021). The sample's time point, from its label and the paper: more than 10 months on ibrutinib. The library was produced with the immunoSEQ multiplex PCR assay. In TCRdb, the immuneACCESS table is reduced to in-frame sequences with V and J assigned. These tables do not hold every clone; where another copy was compared, an unresolved V gene accounts for under half, and the others remain unexplained. This sample holds 110,000 to 150,000 clones; roughly 90% were observed only once. The ten largest clones take up approximately 11% of the sample. The sample in question was PBMCs, obtained after 12 months of ibrutinib treatment. The receptors were gathered from a human donor with chronic lymphocytic leukemia.

This chain's CDR3 is CASTQLAGGQETQYF. The CDR3 nucleotides are TGTGCCAGCACCCAACTAGCGGGGGGCCAAGAGACCCAGTACTTC. V is TRBV28 and J is TRBJ2-5; 12 nucleotides line up with TRBD2. The V gene's germline CDR1 is MDHEN and CDR2 SYDVKM. The V segment lost 7 bases and the J segment 1 base; nucleotides outside the gene matches: 4. The CDR3 length is 15 residues. Supplemented by reference TRBV28 and TRBJ2-5, the full variable domain reads DVKVTQSSRYLVKRTGEKVFLECVQDMDHENMFWYRQDPGLGLRLIYFSYDVKMKEKGDIPEGYSVSREKKERFSLILESASTNQTSMYLCASTQLAGGQETQYFGPGTRLLVL.

This chain uses TRBV21-1 with TRBJ1-1. TRBV21-1 is an annotated pseudogene. The CDR3 length is 13 residues. For the CDR3, the DNA is TGTGCCAGCAGCAAAGACGAACCGAAGCCCTTGAACTTT. This translates into CASSKDEPKPLNF.

This clone was counted between two and nine times. V usage is TRBV5-1 and J usage is TRBJ1-5; D is ambiguous. CDR3 length equals 15 residues. Trimming took off 0 bases at V and 3 bases at J, with 10 bases between the two ends. Germline lookup yields CDR1 SGHRS and CDR2 YFSETQ. Here the CDR3 reads CASSLGPEDNQPQHF. The CDR3 nucleotides read TGCGCCAGCAGCTTGGGGCCAGAAGACAATCAGCCCCAGCATTTT.

The rearrangement links TRBV27 to TRBJ2-1, with TRBD2 matching over 14 bases. The CDR3 consists of 16 residues. Per germline, CDR1 MNHEY and CDR2 SMNVEV (reference sequence). Germline trimming cut 2 bases from V and 7 bases from J; bases unmatched to any gene: 4. The CDR3 is CASSLGTSGSQNEQFF. The DNA of the CDR3 is TGTGCCAGCAGTTTAGGGACTAGCGGGAGTCAGAATGAGCAGTTCTTC.

The chain links TRBV7-6 to TRBJ2-7; perhaps TRBD1 as D (5 bases). Per germline, CDR1 SGHVS and CDR2 FNYEAQ. Trimming pared 0 bases from V and 5 bases from J, leaving 11 bases between. The CDR3 is 14 residues long. The CDR3 DNA reads TGTGCCAGCAGCTTAGCGGCAGGGATCCACGAGCAGTACTTC. It yields the protein CASSLAAGIHEQYF.

This rearrangement joins TRBV7-8 to TRBJ2-3; D unclear. Germline CDR1 reads SGHVS; CDR2 reads FQNEAQ. Trimming took 1 base from V and 0 from J, leaving 20 bases between them. The length of the CDR3 is 19 residues. CDR3 protein: CASSLENVAGWGSTDTQYF. The CDR3 nucleotides are TGTGCCAGCAGCTTAGAGAACGTCGCAGGATGGGGTAGCACAGATACGCAGTATTTT.

About this clone itself: Additional DNA sequences in this sample encode the identical CDR3. CDR3 coding DNA: TGTGCCAGCAGTTTATCCGTTTCCTACGAGCAGTACTTC. Translating it yields CASSLSVSYEQYF. V is TRBV27 and J is TRBJ2-7; D remains ambiguous. Trimming took off 0 bases at V and 1 base at J, with 4 bases between the two ends. The CDR3 loop spans 13 amino acids. The V gene's germline CDR1 is MNHEY and CDR2 SMNVEV (reference sequence).

The chain couples TRBV11-2 to TRBJ2-7; D is ambiguous. The ends were cut back, 6 bases at V and 1 base at J, with 10 bases in the middle. The CDR3 spans 13 residues. Germline V CDR1 and CDR2: SGHAT, FQNNGV. The CDR3 DNA is TGTGCCAGCAGTGGGCGCCGATCCTACGAGCAGTACTTC. It codes for CASSGRRSYEQYF.

The chain uses TRBV11-2 and TRBJ2-3; weak D call: TRBD2 (5 bases). The ends were cut back, 1 base at V and 3 bases at J, with 8 bases in the middle. The CDR3 runs 14 residues. Germline lookup yields CDR1 SGHAT and CDR2 FQNNGV. The CDR3 nucleotides read TGTGCCAGCAGCTTAGGTGGACTTACAGATACGCAGTATTTT. Its protein product is CASSLGGLTDTQYF.

The V call is TRBV5-1, the J call TRBJ2-5; 9 nucleotides match TRBD2. The CDR3 contains 15 residues. CDR1 is SGHRS, CDR2 YFSETQ, per germline. V was clipped by 1 base and J by 5 bases; unmatched bases: 6. The CDR3 DNA reads TGCGCCAGCAGCTTGTTAGCGGGAGAGGGGGAGACCCAGTACTTC. Translating gives CASSLLAGEGETQYF.

The J gene is TRBJ2-4, the V gene TRBV28; D might be TRBD2 (9 bases). Germline assignment: CDR1 MDHEN and CDR2 SYDVKM. The CDR3 totals 22 residues. The V end was cut by 3 bases, the J end by 2 bases, with 32 bases between. CDR3: CASSLWTGYGSRREGTKNIQYF. In nucleotides, the CDR3 is TGTGCCAGCAGTTTGTGGACAGGGTACGGATCTCGGCGGGAGGGTACCAAAAACATTCAGTACTTC. Combining the CDR3 with reference TRBV28 and TRBJ2-4 gives the whole variable domain DVKVTQSSRYLVKRTGEKVFLECVQDMDHENMFWYRQDPGLGLRLIYFSYDVKMKEKGDIPEGYSVSREKKERFSLILESASTNQTSMYLCASSLWTGYGSRREGTKNIQYFGAGTRLSVL.

The V and J genes are TRBV15 and TRBJ2-7, with D uncertain. This CDR3 contains 13 residues. Per germline, CDR1 LNHNV and CDR2 YYDKDF (reference sequence). V lost 3 bases, J lost 3 bases, and 9 bases lay in between. CDR3 in amino acids: CATSRGGDYEQYF. CDR3 DNA sequence: TGTGCCACCAGCAGGGGCGGAGACTACGAGCAGTACTTC.

The chain is built from TRBV11-1 and TRBJ2-7, with 9 bases matching TRBD1. In germline, CDR1 is SGHAT, CDR2 FQDESV (reference sequence). CDR3 size: 15 residues. V dropped 5 bases and J dropped 1; count of bases not matched to a gene: 6. The CDR3 nucleotides are TGTGCCAGCAGCGCCTCCGGGACAGGGTCCTACGAGCAGTACTTC. Protein: CASSASGTGSYEQYF.

About this clone: The same CDR3 also results from other DNA sequences found in this sample. CDR3 protein: CSARQETQYF. In nucleotides, the CDR3 is TGCAGTGCACGACAAGAGACCCAGTACTTC. The V and J genes are TRBV20-1 and TRBJ2-5, with unresolved D. Trimming pared 6 bases from V and 2 bases from J, leaving 4 bases between. Germline V CDR1 and CDR2: DFQATT, SNEGSKA (reference sequence). The CDR3 length is 10 residues.

The count of this clone is one. This chain joins TRBV6-5 and TRBJ2-7, with D tentatively TRBD1 (5 bases). CDR1 is MNHEY, CDR2 SVGAGI, per germline. Deletions cut 6 bases from V and 6 bases from J, with 15 bases between. The CDR3 loop spans 13 amino acids. This CDR3 is CASSTGLIGEQYF. Here the CDR3 DNA reads TGTGCCAGCAGCACAGGATTGATAGGCGAGCAGTACTTC.